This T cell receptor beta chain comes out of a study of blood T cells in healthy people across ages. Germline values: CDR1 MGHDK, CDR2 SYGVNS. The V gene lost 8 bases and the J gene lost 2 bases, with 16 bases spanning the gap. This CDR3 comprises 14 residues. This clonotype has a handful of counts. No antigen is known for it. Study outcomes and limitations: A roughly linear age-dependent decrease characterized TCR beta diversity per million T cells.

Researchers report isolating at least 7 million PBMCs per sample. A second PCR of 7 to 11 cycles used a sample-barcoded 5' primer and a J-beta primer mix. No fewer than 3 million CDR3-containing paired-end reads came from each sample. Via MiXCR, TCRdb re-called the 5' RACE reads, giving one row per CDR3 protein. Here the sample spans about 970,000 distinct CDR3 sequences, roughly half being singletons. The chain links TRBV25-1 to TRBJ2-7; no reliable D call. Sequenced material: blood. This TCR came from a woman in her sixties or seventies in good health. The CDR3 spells CASSRQTWTYEQYF. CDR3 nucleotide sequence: TGTGCCAGCTCCCGCCAGACGTGGACCTACGAGCAGTACTTC.